This T cell receptor (beta chain) was sequenced for a study of technical replicates of blood from a handful of donors. Sequencing used immunoSEQ multiplex PCR; TCRdb keeps in-frame clones, though not all of them. The top ten hold 0.24% of the sample, which has 100,000 or so clones, about 94% seen once. CDR1 MNHNS and CDR2 SASEGT come from the germline V gene. The CDR3 is 13 residues long. V lost 7 bases to trimming and J lost 5 bases; unmatched junction nucleotides: 7. Specimen: T cells isolated from PBMCs. V gene TRBV6-1 combines with J gene TRBJ2-7; 8 bases line up with TRBD2. The receptor was isolated from a human donor in good health. Here the CDR3 DNA reads TGTGCCAGCACCGGGAGGGTGGCCAACGAGCAGTACTTC. Translated: CASTGRVANEQYF.